The 21 T cell receptor beta chains presented below share a single source sample, sequenced in a study of cytomegalovirus exposure and HLA in healthy donors. This PCR relied on a set of 60 Vbeta primers and 13 Jbeta primers. Assay used: immunoSEQ multiplex PCR; TCRdb lists only in-frame clones, some missing. The sample consists of 55,000 to 70,000 clones, about 80% of them appearing once. The sequenced material came from PBMCs. The source is a middle-aged woman in good health and CMV-seronegative.

The chain carries TRBV28 and TRBJ1-4, with D maybe TRBD1 (5 bases). Germline CDR1 MDHEN, CDR2 SYDVKM. The CDR3 consists of 14 residues. V lost 8 bases, J lost 12 bases, and 22 bases lay in between. The CDR3 region has the DNA TGTGCCAGCTCTCAGGACACTATTAAAAGAGAACTGTTTTTT. It specifies CASSQDTIKRELFF.

The CDR3 is CASSFRLTGELFF. CDR3 DNA sequence: TGTGCCAGCAGCTTTCGTCTCACCGGGGAGCTGTTTTTT. The V and J genes are TRBV9 and TRBJ2-2; D not certain. V was shortened by 4 bases and J by 4 bases, with 8 bases between the two germline ends. Germline V lookup: CDR1 SGDLS, CDR2 YYNGEE. The CDR3 spans 13 residues.

Note on this clone: The identical CDR3 is also encoded by other nucleotide sequences in the sample. The chain uses TRBV4-1 and TRBJ1-1; D possibly corresponds to TRBD1 (6 bases). The CDR3 has 16 amino acids. Trimming left V 1 base short and J 0 bases short, with 12 bases between. Germline values: CDR1 MGHRA, CDR2 YSYEKL. CDR3 residues: CASSQGQGQVNTEAFF. In DNA form, the CDR3 reads TGCGCCAGCAGCCAAGGGCAGGGGCAGGTGAACACTGAAGCTTTCTTT.

This chain uses TRBV7-8 with TRBJ1-5; D gene unclear. The germline CDR1 and CDR2 sequences are SGHVS and FQNEAQ. Between the trimmed V and J ends, which lost 1 base and 1 base, there was a span of 11 bases. The CDR3 has 16 amino acids. CDR3 amino acids: CASSLVLSRSNQPQHF. The CDR3 DNA sequence: TGTGCCAGCAGCTTAGTGCTGTCTCGGAGCAATCAGCCCCAGCATTTT. Drawing the rest from reference TRBV7-8 and TRBJ1-5, the complete variable domain is GAGVSQSPRYKVAKRGQDVALRCDPISGHVSLFWYQQALGQGPEFLTYFQNEAQLDKSGLPSDRFFAERPEGSVSTLKIQRTQQEDSAVYLCASSLVLSRSNQPQHFGDGTRLSIL.

This clone showed up just once. The chain has TRBV28 and TRBJ1-2, with TRBD1 identical over 7 bases. Per germline, CDR1 MDHEN and CDR2 SYDVKM. The CDR3 runs 12 residues. Trimming took 6 bases from V and 4 from J; bases not matched to a gene: 2. The CDR3, as DNA: TGTGCCAGCAGGACAGGGAGCTATGGCTACACCTTC. Translation: CASRTGSYGYTF.

The rearrangement links TRBV28 to TRBJ2-3; D not resolved. The CDR3 totals 15 residues. V lost 1 base and J lost 0, with 8 bases in between. Germline CDR1 is MDHEN and CDR2 is SYDVKM. CDR3 sequence reads: CASSLSLPSTDTQYF. The CDR3 DNA reads as TGTGCCAGCAGTTTATCCCTCCCGAGCACAGATACGCAGTATTTT.

This clone has a handful of counts. The chain recombines TRBV29-1 with TRBJ1-1, with D possibly TRBD1 on 6 matching bases. The CDR3 is 12 amino acids. CDR1 SQVTM and CDR2 ANQGSEA come from the germline V gene. The CDR3, as DNA: TGCTCCGGTGCAGGGACAAACACTGAAGCTTTCTTT. It yields the protein CSGAGTNTEAFF. The full variable domain, completed using reference TRBV29-1 and TRBJ1-1, is SAVISQKPSRDICQRGTSLTIQCQVDSQVTMMFWYRQQPGQSLTLIATANQGSEATYESGFVIDKFPISRPNLTFSTLTVSNMSPEDSSIYLCSGAGTNTEAFFGQGTRLTVV.

The chain combines TRBV12-1 with TRBJ2-7; the tabulated D call, TRBD2, remains unverified against the DNA. TRBV12-1 constitutes a pseudogene. The CDR3 spans 9 residues. CDR3 protein: CASPPEQYF. In DNA, the CDR3 is TGTGCCAGCCCTCCCGAGCAGTACTTC.

The rearrangement uses TRBV18 and TRBJ2-2, with a possible D match to TRBD1 (5 bases). Germline lookup yields CDR1 KGHSH and CDR2 LQKENI. V was cut by 4 bases and J by 0 bases, with 6 bases left in between. This CDR3 is built from 14 residues. CDR3 in DNA: TGTGCCAGCTCACGACAGCCGAACACCGGGGAGCTGTTTTTT. This sequence encodes CASSRQPNTGELFF.

J is TRBJ2-5 and V is TRBV27; TRBD2 matches 13 bases. Trimming at V came to 5 bases and at J to 2 bases, leaving 8 bases not matched to a gene. Germline-derived CDR1 and CDR2 are MNHEY and SMNVEV (reference sequence). This CDR3 comprises 17 residues. The CDR3 region is CASSTGLAGPVQETQYF. CDR3 nucleotides: TGTGCCAGCAGTACGGGACTAGCGGGACCTGTACAAGAGACCCAGTACTTC.

The genes are TRBV6-1 and TRBJ1-2, with D unresolved. CDR1 MNHNS and CDR2 SASEGT come from the germline V gene. The CDR3 consists of 13 residues. Trimming took 3 bases from V and 5 from J, leaving 10 bases between them. The CDR3 region is CASSDTLEYGYTF. The CDR3, as DNA: TGTGCCAGCAGTGACACCCTGGAGTATGGCTACACCTTC.

The chain combines TRBV28 with TRBJ2-7; D might be TRBD1 (6 bases). Trimming stripped 7 bases from V and 7 bases from J, with 11 bases between. The CDR3 has 11 residues. Germline V gene data show CDR1 as MDHEN and CDR2 as SYDVKM. For the CDR3, the DNA is TGTGCCAGCATCAGGGGTTTAGAGCAGTACTTC. It yields the protein CASIRGLEQYF.

The chain uses TRBV19 and TRBJ1-1; D gene unclear. CDR1 is LNHDA and CDR2 is SQIVND in the germline V gene (reference sequence). V was pared by 1 base and J by 4 bases, with 7 bases between. The CDR3 extends over 13 amino acids. CDR3 coding DNA: TGTGCCAGTAGTATAGCAAAACTCACTGAAGCTTTCTTT. Its translation is CASSIAKLTEAFF.

The chain combines TRBV28 with TRBJ1-2, with TRBD1 as a possible D gene (6 bases). CDR1 and CDR2 from the germline V gene are MDHEN and SYDVKM. Trimming took off 7 bases at V and 2 bases at J, with 11 bases between the two ends. The CDR3 consists of 13 residues. CDR3: CASTPGQNYGYTF. In DNA, the CDR3 is TGTGCCAGCACTCCGGGACAAAACTATGGCTACACCTTC.

This chain joins TRBV2 and TRBJ2-6; possibly TRBD2 for D (5 bases). This CDR3 is 15 amino acids long. Germline CDR1 SNHLY, CDR2 FYNNEI. The ends were cut back, 8 bases at V and 4 bases at J, with 15 bases in the middle. Here the CDR3 DNA reads TGTGCCAGCGGCCCGGGCTCGGGAGGGGCCAACGTCCTGACTTTC. Translation gives CASGPGSGGANVLTF. The whole variable domain, filled in from reference TRBV2 and TRBJ2-6, reads EPEVTQTPSHQVTQMGQEVILRCVPISNHLYFYWYRQILGQKVEFLVSFYNNEISEKSEIFDDQFSVERPDGSNFTLKIRSTKLEDSAMYFCASGPGSGGANVLTFGAGSRLTVL.

The J gene is TRBJ2-3, the V gene TRBV27; 8 bases are a match to TRBD2. The trim removed 5 bases at V and 0 bases at J, leaving 7 bases unmatched. CDR3 size: 16 residues. CDR1 and CDR2 (germline): MNHEY, SMNVEV (reference sequence). CDR3 nucleotide sequence: TGTGCCAGCAGTCTGATAGCGGGGACTAGCACAGATACGCAGTATTTT. Translation: CASSLIAGTSTDTQYF.

The chain combines TRBV27 with TRBJ1-3; 9 nucleotides align to TRBD1. The V gene's germline CDR1 is MNHEY and CDR2 SMNVEV (reference sequence). V trimming: 4 bases; J trimming: 0 bases; junction bases outside the gene matches: 19. The CDR3 has 21 residues. Written as DNA, the CDR3 is TGTGCCAGCAGTTCCCTATCCGGGACAGGGCCCTTTCTCCACTCTGGAAACACCATATATTTT. Translated: CASSSLSGTGPFLHSGNTIYF.

The chain employs TRBV27 and TRBJ1-5; unclear D gene. Germline V gene lookup returns CDR1 MNHEY and CDR2 SMNVEV (reference sequence). This CDR3 contains 14 residues. V was cut by 5 bases and J by 3 bases, with 11 bases left in between. This CDR3 is CASSAGRINQPQHF. For the CDR3, the DNA is TGTGCCAGCAGTGCCGGGAGAATCAATCAGCCCCAGCATTTT.

The chain links TRBV28 to TRBJ2-2; D unresolved. Trimming removed 7 bases at V and 4 bases at J, with 4 bases between. In germline, CDR1 is MDHEN, CDR2 SYDVKM. The CDR3 consists of 11 residues. For the CDR3, the DNA is TGTGCCAGCACCCTCACCGGGGAGCTGTTTTTT. It yields the protein CASTLTGELFF.

This clone was counted only a few times. The chain employs TRBV7-3 and TRBJ2-3; 9 positions agree with TRBD2. The CDR3 covers 16 residues. CDR1 is SGHTA, CDR2 FQGTGA, per germline. V was clipped by 4 bases and J by 0 bases; unmatched bases: 5. DNA of the CDR3: TGTGCCAGCAGCTCCGGGACTAGCATTAGCACAGATACGCAGTATTTT. It encodes CASSSGTSISTDTQYF.

V gene TRBV2 combines with J gene TRBJ2-7; a possible D gene is TRBD2 (6 bases). The CDR3 extends over 12 amino acids. V shed 4 bases and J shed 7 bases, with 11 bases lying between them. CDR1 and CDR2 (germline): SNHLY, FYNNEI. The CDR3 DNA follows: TGTGCCAGCAGTGTGGAGGCGGGAGAGCAGTACTTC. Amino acid sequence: CASSVEAGEQYF.